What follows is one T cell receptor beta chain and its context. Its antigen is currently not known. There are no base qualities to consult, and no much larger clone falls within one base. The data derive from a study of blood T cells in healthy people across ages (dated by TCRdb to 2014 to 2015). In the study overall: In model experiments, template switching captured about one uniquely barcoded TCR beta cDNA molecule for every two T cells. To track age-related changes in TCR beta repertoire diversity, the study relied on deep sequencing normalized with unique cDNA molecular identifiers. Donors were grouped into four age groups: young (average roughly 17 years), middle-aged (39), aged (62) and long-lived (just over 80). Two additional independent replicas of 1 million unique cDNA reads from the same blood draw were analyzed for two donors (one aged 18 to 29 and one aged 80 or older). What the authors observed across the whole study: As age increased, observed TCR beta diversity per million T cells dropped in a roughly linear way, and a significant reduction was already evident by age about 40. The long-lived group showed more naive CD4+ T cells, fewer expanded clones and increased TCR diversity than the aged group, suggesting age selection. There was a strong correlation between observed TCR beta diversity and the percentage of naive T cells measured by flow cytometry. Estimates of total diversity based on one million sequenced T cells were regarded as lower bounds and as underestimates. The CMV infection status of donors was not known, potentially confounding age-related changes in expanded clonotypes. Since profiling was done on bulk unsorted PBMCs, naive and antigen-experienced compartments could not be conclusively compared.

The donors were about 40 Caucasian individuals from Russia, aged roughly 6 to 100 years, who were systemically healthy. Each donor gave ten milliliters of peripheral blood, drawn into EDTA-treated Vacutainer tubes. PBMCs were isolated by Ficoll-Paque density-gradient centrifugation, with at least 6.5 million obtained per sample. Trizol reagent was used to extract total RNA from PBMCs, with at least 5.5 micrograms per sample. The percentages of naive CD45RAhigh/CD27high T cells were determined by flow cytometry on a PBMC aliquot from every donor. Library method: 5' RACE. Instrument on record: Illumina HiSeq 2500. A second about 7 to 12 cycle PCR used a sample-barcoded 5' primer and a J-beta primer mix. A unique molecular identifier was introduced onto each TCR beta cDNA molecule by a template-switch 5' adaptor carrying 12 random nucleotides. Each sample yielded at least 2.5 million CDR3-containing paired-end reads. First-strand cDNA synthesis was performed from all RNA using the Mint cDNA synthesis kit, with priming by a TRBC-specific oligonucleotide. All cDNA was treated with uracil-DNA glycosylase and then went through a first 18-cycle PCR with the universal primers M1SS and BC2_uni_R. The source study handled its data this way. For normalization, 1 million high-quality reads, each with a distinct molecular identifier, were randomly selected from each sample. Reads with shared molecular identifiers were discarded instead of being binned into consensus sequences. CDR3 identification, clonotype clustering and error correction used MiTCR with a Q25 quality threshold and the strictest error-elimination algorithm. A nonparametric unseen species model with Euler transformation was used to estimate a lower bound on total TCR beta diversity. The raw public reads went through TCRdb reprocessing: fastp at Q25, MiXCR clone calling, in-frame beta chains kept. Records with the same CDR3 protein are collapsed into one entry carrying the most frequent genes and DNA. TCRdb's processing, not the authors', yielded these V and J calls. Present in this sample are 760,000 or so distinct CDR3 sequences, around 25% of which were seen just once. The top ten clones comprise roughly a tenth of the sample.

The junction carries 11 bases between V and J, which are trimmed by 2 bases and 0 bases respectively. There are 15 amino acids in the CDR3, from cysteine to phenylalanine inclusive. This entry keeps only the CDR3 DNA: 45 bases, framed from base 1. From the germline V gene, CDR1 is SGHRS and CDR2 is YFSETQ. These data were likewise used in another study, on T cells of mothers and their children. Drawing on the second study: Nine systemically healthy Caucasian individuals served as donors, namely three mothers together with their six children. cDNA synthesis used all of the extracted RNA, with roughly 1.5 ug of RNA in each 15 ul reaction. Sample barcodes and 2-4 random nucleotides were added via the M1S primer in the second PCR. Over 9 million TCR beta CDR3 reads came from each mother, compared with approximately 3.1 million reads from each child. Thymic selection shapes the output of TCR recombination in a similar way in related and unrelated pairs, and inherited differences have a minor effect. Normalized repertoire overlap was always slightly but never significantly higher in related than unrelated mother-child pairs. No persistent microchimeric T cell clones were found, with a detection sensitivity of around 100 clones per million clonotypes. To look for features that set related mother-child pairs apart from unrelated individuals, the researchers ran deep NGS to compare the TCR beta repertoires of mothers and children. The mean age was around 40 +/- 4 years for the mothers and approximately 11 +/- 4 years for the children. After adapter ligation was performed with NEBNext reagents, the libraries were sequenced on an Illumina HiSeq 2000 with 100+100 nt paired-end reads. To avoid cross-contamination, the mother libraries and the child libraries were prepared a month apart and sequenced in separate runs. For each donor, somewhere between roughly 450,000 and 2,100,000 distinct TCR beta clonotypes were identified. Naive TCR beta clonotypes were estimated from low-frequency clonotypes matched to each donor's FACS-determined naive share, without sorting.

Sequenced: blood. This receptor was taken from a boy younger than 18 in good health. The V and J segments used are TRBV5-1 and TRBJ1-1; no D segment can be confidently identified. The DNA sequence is TGCGCCAGCAGCTTAGCGGGTCCTATGAACACTGAAGCTTTCTTT. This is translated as CASSLAGPMNTEAFF.